This T cell receptor beta chain stems from a study of T cell changes during pregnancy in multiple sclerosis. The CDR3 totals 12 residues. The ends were cut back, 4 bases at V and 6 bases at J, with 6 bases in the middle. Germline CDR1 reads SGHVS; CDR2 reads FNYEAQ. TCRdb keeps only in-frame clones here, not all; method: immunoSEQ multiplex PCR. In the table there are 40,000 to 60,000 clones, 94% of which are singletons. This TCR was recovered from a female donor with multiple sclerosis, enrolled in a pregnancy study. The V and J genes are TRBV7-6 and TRBJ2-2, with D possibly being TRBD1 (5 bases). Sequenced here: CD8+ T cells from peripheral blood mononuclear cells, sampled before pregnancy. CDR3 region: CASSSRAGELFF. In DNA, the CDR3 is TGTGCCAGCAGCTCCAGGGCCGGGGAGCTGTTTTTT.